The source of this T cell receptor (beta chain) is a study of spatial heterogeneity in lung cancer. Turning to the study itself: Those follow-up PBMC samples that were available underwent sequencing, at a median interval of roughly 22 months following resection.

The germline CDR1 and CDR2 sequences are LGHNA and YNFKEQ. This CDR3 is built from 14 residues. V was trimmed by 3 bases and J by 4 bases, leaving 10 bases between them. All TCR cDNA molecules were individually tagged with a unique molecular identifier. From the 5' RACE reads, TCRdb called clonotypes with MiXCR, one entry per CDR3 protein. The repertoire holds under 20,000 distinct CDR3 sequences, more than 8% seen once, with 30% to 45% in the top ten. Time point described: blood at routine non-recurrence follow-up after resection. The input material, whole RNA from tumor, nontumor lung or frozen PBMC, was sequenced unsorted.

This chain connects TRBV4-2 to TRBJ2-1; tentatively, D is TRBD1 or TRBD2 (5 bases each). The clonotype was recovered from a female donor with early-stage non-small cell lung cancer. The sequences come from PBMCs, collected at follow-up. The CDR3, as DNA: TGTGCCAGCAGCCACGTGGGGGAGTACAATGAGCAGTTCTTC. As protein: CASSHVGEYNEQFF.